The TCR beta chain described here comes from a study of OX40 agonist ivuxolimab in advanced cancers. Study-level background: Hepatocellular carcinoma, melanoma, renal cell or head and neck cancer occurred in dose-escalation patients. Three patients had partial responses: one hepatocellular carcinoma, two cutaneous melanoma.

This clone was seen only once. Its antigen is unknown. The protocol was immunoSEQ multiplex PCR, while the TCRdb copy is restricted to in-frame clones and leaves out a portion. Among under 40,000 clones, just over 90% were seen once, and the ten largest hold around 5%. Study results and caveats: CD8+ T cells showed, on average, more clonal expansion than CD4+ cells.

Autoimmune disease history or systemic immunosuppression excluded patients. The germline V gene has CDR1 SGHNT and CDR2 YYREEE (reference sequence). This CDR3 contains 18 residues. The V and J ends lost 5 bases and 0 bases respectively, with 21 bases between them. The chain couples TRBV5-4 to TRBJ2-1; D is possibly TRBD2 (5 bases). The sequences come from CD4+ or CD8+ T cells sorted from blood, collected in a trial of the OX40 agonist ivuxolimab. The clonotype was recovered from an adult with an advanced solid tumor such as melanoma, head and neck, liver or kidney cancer. CDR3 coding DNA: TGTGCCAGCAGTCCGGGCGAGGGTCGAGGATTCTCCTACAATGAGCAGTTCTTC. It yields the protein CASSPGEGRGFSYNEQFF.